This entry lists 9 T cell receptor beta chains sequenced from one sample in a study of blood T cell repertoires in COVID-19. The data were produced by immunoSEQ multiplex PCR, yet TCRdb's version contains in-frame clones alone and is incomplete. Altogether some 180,000 clones are present, approximately 80% being singletons, with the ten largest covering less than 5.5%. The sample was PBMCs or T cells enriched from blood (not recorded which). Receptors were obtained from a woman aged 60-75 years with acute COVID-19.

The rearrangement uses TRBV7-6 and TRBJ1-1, with D perhaps TRBD1 (5 bases). Trimming shortened V by 5 bases and J by 4 bases, and 14 bases separated the two germline ends. Per the germline V gene, CDR1 is SGHVS and CDR2 is FNYEAQ. This CDR3 spans 14 amino acids. CDR3 in amino acids: CASSRGGVVTEAFF. CDR3 nucleotides: TGTGCCAGCAGCCGGGGCGGGGTGGTCACTGAAGCTTTCTTT.

The chain couples TRBV7-2 to TRBJ2-5; no firm D call. The CDR3 loop spans 13 amino acids. CDR1 and CDR2 from the germline V gene are SGHTA and FQGNSA. Trimming took 0 bases from V and 2 from J, leaving 4 bases between them. The CDR3: CASSLAQQETQYF. Written as DNA, the CDR3 is TGTGCCAGCAGCTTAGCACAGCAAGAGACCCAGTACTTC. The complete variable domain, with remaining parts taken from reference TRBV7-2 and TRBJ2-5, reads GAGVSQSPSNKVTEKGKDVELRCDPISGHTALYWYRQSLGQGLEFLIYFQGNSAPDKSGLPSDRFSAERTGGSVSTLTIQRTQQEDSAVYLCASSLAQQETQYFGPGTRLLVL.

The chain joins TRBV18 to TRBJ2-7, with TRBD1 matching 7 bases. Germline V lookup: CDR1 KGHSH, CDR2 LQKENI. The CDR3 contains 16 residues. The V and J ends lost 1 base and 6 bases, in that order; junction bases with no gene match: 12. In DNA, the CDR3 is TGTGCCAGCTCACCACAGGAAAGCTACAGGGGTACCGAGCAGTACTTC. Protein: CASSPQESYRGTEQYF.

The chain uses TRBV6-1 and TRBJ2-5; unclear D gene. The length of the CDR3 is 14 residues. V was shortened by 0 bases and J by 4 bases, with 9 bases between the two germline ends. In germline, CDR1 is MNHNS, CDR2 SASEGT. CDR3 coding DNA: TGTGCCAGCAGTGAAGCCTGGTCGGGAGAGACCCAGTACTTC. This sequence encodes CASSEAWSGETQYF.

The chain employs TRBV12-3 or TRBV12-4 and TRBJ1-2; TRBD1 agrees at 8 bases. Losses at the gene ends were 7 bases for V and 8 bases for J; bases not matched to a gene: 9. The CDR3 loop spans 13 amino acids. Here the CDR3 DNA reads TGTGCCAGCAATCGAGACAGGGGTTCCGGCTACACCTTC. It encodes CASNRDRGSGYTF.

V gene TRBV4-1 combines with J gene TRBJ1-1; D gene unclear. The CDR3 extends over 15 amino acids. CDR1 and CDR2 from the germline V gene are MGHRA and YSYEKL. The ends were cut back, 2 bases at V and 6 bases at J, with 16 bases in the middle. The CDR3 region has the DNA TGCGCCAGCAGCCAACCGATTGCGGAGGTTGCTGAAGCTTTCTTT. It specifies CASSQPIAEVAEAFF.

The chain employs TRBV27 and TRBJ1-1, with D unresolved. Germline V lookup: CDR1 MNHEY, CDR2 SMNVEV (reference sequence). V dropped 6 bases and J dropped 3 bases, with 14 bases sitting between them. The CDR3 length is 14 residues. CDR3 protein: CASRYGVRYTEAFF. The CDR3 coding sequence is TGTGCCAGCAGATACGGGGTTAGGTACACTGAAGCTTTCTTT.

J is TRBJ1-3 and V is TRBV23-1; D possibly corresponds to TRBD1 (6 bases). TRBV23-1 is an ORF, with its function uncertain. The CDR3 covers 18 residues. V lost 7 bases, J lost 0 bases, and 22 bases lay in between. For the CDR3, the DNA is TGCGCCAGCATAGGGGGAACAGTAGCCTTTTCCTCTGGAAACACCATATATTTT. It translates to CASIGGTVAFSSGNTIYF.

V and J are TRBV10-3 and TRBJ2-2; 11 nucleotides match TRBD1. CDR1 and CDR2 (germline): ENHRY, SYGVKD. The CDR3 runs 16 residues. Germline trimming cut 2 bases from V and 7 bases from J; bases unmatched to any gene: 6. This CDR3 is CAISEGRTGGSGELFF. For the CDR3, the DNA is TGTGCCATCAGTGAGGGGCGGACAGGGGGCAGCGGGGAGCTGTTTTTT.